Sequencing of this T cell receptor beta chain was carried out in a study of blood T cell repertoires in COVID-19. Study-level information: Donors in the United States, Italy and Spain gave samples during acute or convalescent COVID-19. PBMCs, B-cell-depleted T cells, or T cells provided the cDNA or gDNA that made up the material.

In the study's own analysis: It was from reference gene primer amplification that nucleated cell counts were estimated. Libraries were prepared by immunoSEQ multiplex PCR; TCRdb keeps only in-frame clonotypes and omits some of them. Clone size and V and J calls were adopted from that table, with D and trimming inferred from the DNA. The sample shows some 300,000 clones, roughly 87% of them seen only once. Germline assignment: CDR1 KGHSH and CDR2 LQKENI. With V trimmed by 0 bases and J by 3 bases, 8 bases remained unmatched. The length of the CDR3 is 18 residues. The gene calls are TRBV18 and TRBJ2-1; TRBD2 matches at 10 bases. The source is a man younger than 35 with active or convalescent COVID-19. The material sequenced was peripheral blood. The CDR3 DNA reads TGTGCCAGCTCACCACCGAGCGGGGGGGCTTTTATCTACAATGAGCAGTTCTTC. Translated, it gives CASSPPSGGAFIYNEQFF.